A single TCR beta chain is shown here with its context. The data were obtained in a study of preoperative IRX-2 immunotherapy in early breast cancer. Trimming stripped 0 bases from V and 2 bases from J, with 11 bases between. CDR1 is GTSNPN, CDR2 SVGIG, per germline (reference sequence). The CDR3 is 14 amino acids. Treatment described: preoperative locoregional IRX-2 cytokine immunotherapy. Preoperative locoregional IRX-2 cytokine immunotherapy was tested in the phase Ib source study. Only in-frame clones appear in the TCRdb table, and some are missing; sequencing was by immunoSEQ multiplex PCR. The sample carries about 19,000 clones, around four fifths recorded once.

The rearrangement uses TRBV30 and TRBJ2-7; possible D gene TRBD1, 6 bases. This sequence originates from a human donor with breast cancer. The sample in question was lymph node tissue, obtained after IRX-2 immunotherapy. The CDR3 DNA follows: TGTGCCTGGAGTGTCCGGACAGCTCCCTACGAGCAGTACTTC. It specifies CAWSVRTAPYEQYF.